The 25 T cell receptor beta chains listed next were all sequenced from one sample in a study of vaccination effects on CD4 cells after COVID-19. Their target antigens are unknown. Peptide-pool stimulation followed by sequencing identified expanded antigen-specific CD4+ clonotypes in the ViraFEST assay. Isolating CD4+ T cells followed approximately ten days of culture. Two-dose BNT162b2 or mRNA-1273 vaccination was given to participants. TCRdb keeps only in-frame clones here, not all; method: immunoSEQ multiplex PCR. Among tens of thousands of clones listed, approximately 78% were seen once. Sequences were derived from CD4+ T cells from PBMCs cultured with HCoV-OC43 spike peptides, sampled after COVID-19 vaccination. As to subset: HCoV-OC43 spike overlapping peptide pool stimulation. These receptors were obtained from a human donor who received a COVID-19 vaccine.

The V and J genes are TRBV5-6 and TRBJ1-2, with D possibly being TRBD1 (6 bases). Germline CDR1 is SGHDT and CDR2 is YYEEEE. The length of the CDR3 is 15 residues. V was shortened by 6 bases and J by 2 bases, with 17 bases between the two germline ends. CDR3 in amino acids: CASNDVRGANYGYTF. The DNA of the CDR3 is TGTGCCAGCAACGATGTTAGGGGGGCGAACTATGGCTACACCTTC.

CDR3 DNA sequence: TGTGCCACCAGTGACCCTAGCGGGGGGGCCTACAATGAGCAGTTCTTC. Translated, it gives CATSDPSGGAYNEQFF. This rearrangement joins TRBV24-1 to TRBJ2-1; 12 bases are shared with TRBD2. From germline, CDR1 is KGHDR and CDR2 SFDVKD. The length of the CDR3 is 16 residues. Germline trimming cut 4 bases from V and 2 bases from J; bases unmatched to any gene: 2.

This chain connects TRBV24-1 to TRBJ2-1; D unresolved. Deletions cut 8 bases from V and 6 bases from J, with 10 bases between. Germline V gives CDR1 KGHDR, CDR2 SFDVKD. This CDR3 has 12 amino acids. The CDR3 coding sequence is TGTGCCACCAATGACGTCGGCAATGAGCAGTTCTTC. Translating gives CATNDVGNEQFF.

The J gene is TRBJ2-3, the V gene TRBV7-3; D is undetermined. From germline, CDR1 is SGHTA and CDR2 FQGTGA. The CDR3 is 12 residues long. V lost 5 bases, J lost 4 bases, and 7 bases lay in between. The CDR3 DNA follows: TGTGCCAGCAGCCAAGACGCAGATACGCAGTATTTT. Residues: CASSQDADTQYF.

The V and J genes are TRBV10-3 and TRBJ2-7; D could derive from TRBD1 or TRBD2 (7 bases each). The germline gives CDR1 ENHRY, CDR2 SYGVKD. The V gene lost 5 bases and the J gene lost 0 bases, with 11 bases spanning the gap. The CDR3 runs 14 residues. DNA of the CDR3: TGTGCCATCAGTCAGGGGGGGAGCTCCTACGAGCAGTACGTC. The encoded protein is CAISQGGSSYEQYV.

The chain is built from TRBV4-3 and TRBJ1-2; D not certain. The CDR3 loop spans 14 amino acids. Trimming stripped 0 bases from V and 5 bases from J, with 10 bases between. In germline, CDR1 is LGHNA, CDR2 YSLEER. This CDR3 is CASSQDRSGYGYTF. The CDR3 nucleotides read TGCGCCAGCAGCCAAGACCGGTCAGGATATGGCTACACCTTC.

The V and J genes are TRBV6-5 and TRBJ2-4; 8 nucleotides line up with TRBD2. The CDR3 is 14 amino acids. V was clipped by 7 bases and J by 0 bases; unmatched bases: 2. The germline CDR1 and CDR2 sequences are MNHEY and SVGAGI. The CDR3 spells CASTGGAAKNIQYF. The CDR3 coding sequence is TGTGCCAGCACCGGGGGGGCAGCCAAAAACATTCAGTACTTC.

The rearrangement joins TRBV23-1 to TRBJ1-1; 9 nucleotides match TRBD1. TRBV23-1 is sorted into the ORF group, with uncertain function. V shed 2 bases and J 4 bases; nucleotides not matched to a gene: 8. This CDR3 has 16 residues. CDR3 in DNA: TGCGCCAGCAGTCAAATCCCCGGACAGGGGTGCACTGAAGCTTTCTTT. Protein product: CASSQIPGQGCTEAFF.

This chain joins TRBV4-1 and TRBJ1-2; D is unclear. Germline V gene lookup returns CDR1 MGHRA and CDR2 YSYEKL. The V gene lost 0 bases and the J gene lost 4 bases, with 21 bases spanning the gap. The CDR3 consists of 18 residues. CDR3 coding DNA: TGCGCCAGCAGCCAAGATGGATTTGGGCAGGCTCGGATCTATGGCTACACCTTC. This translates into CASSQDGFGQARIYGYTF.

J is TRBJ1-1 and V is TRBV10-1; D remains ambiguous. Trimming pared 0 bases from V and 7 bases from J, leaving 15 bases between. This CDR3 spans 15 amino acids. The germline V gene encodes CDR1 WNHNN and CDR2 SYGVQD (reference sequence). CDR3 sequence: CASSESKFWGDEAFF. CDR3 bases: TGCGCCAGCAGTGAGTCCAAATTTTGGGGAGATGAAGCTTTCTTT.

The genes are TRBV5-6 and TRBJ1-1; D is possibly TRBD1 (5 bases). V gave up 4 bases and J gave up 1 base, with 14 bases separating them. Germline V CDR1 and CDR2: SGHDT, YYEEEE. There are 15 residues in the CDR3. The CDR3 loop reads CASSGTDTGNTEAFF. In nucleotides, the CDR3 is TGTGCCAGCAGCGGGACCGATACAGGGAACACTGAAGCTTTCTTT.

Here the CDR3 reads CASSLARYEQFF. CDR3 bases: TGTGCCAGCAGCTTAGCCCGATATGAGCAGTTCTTC. The rearrangement uses TRBV7-6 and TRBJ2-1; D is uncertain. V dropped 0 bases and J dropped 8 bases, with 5 bases sitting between them. CDR1 SGHVS and CDR2 FNYEAQ come from the germline V gene. This CDR3 has 12 residues.

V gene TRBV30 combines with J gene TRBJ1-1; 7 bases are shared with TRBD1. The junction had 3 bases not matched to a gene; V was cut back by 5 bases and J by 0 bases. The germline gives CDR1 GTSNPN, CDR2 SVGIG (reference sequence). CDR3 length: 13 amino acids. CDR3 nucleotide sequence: TGTGCCTGGGCGGGACAGCTGAACACTGAAGCTTTCTTT. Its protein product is CAWAGQLNTEAFF.

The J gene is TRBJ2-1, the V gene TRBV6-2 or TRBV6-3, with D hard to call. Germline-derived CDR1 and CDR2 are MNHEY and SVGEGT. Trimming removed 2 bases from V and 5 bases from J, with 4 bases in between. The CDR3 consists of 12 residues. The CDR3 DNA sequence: TGTGCCAGCAGTTACCGACACAATGAGCAGTTCTTC. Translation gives CASSYRHNEQFF.

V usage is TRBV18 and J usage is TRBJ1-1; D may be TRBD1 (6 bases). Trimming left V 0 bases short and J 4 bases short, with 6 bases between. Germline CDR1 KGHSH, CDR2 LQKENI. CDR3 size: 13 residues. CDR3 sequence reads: CASSPPGATEAFF. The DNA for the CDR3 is TGTGCCAGCTCACCACCGGGGGCCACTGAAGCTTTCTTT. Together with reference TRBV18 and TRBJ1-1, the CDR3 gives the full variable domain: NAGVMQNPRHLVRRRGQEARLRCSPMKGHSHVYWYRQLPEEGLKFMVYLQKENIIDESGMPKERFSAEFPKEGPSILRIQQVVRGDSAAYFCASSPPGATEAFFGQGTRLTVV.

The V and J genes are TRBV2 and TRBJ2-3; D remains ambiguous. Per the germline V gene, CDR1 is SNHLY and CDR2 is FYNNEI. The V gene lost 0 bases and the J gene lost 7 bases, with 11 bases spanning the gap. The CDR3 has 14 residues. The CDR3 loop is CASSEAGSIHTQYF. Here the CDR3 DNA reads TGTGCCAGCAGTGAAGCGGGAAGCATCCATACGCAGTATTTT. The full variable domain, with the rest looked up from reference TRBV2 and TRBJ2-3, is EPEVTQTPSHQVTQMGQEVILRCVPISNHLYFYWYRQILGQKVEFLVSFYNNEISEKSEIFDDQFSVERPDGSNFTLKIRSTKLEDSAMYFCASSEAGSIHTQYFGPGTRLTVL.

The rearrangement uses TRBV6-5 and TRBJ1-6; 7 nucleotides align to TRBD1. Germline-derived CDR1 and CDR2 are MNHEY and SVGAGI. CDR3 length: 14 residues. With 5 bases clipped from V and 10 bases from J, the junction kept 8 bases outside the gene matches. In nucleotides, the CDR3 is TGTGCCAGCAGTCTGACAGGGTCGGAGTCACCCCTCCACTTT. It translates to CASSLTGSESPLHF.

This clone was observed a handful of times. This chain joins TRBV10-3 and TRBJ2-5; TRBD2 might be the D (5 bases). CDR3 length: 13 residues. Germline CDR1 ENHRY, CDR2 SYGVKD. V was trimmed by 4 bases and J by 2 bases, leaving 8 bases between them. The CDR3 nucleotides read TGTGCCATCAGTGTGCGGGTACAAGAGACCCAGTACTTC. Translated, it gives CAISVRVQETQYF.

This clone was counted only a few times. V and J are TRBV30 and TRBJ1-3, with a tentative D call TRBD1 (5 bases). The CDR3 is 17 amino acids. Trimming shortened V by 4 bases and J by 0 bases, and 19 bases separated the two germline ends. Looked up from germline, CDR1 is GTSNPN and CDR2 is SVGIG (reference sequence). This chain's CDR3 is CAWKTGGTSSSGNTIYF. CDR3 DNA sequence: TGTGCCTGGAAAACAGGAGGGACGTCGAGCTCTGGAAACACCATATATTTT.

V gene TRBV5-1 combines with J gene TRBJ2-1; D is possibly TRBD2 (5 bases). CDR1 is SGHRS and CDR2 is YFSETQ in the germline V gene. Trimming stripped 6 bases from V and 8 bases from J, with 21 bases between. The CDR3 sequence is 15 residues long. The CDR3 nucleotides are TGCGCCAGCAACCCCCTTTTACGGGCGCGGGATGAGCAGTTCTTC. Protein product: CASNPLLRARDEQFF. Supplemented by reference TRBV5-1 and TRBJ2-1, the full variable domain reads KAGVTQTPRYLIKTRGQQVTLSCSPISGHRSVSWYQQTPGQGLQFLFEYFSETQRNKGNFPGRFSGRQFSNSRSEMNVSTLELGDSALYLCASNPLLRARDEQFFGPGTRLTVL.

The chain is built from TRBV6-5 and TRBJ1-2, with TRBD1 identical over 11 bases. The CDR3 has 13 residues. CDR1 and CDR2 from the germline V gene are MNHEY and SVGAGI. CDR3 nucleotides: TGTGCGAGCGGGACAGGGGGGGGCTATGGCTACACCTTC. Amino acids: CASGTGGGYGYTF.

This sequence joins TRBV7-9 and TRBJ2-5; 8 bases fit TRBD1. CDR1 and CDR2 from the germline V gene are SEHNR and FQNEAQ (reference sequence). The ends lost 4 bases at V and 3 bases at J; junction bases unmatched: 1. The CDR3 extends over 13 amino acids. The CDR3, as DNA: TGTGCCAGCAGCTCGACAGGGGAAGAGACCCAGTACTTC. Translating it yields CASSSTGEETQYF.

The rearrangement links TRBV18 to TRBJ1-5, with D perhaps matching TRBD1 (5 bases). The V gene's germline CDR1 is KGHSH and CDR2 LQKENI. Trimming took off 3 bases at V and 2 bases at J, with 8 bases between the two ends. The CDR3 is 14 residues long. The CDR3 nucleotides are TGTGCCAGCTCACCGGGACGGGGCAATCAGCCCCAGCATTTT. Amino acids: CASSPGRGNQPQHF.

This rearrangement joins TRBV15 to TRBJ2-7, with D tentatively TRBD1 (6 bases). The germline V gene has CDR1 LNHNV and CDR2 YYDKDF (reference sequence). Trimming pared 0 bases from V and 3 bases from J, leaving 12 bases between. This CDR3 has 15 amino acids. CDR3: CATSRDRGRGYEQYV. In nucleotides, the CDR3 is TGTGCCACCAGCAGAGATCGCGGCAGGGGCTACGAGCAGTACGTC.

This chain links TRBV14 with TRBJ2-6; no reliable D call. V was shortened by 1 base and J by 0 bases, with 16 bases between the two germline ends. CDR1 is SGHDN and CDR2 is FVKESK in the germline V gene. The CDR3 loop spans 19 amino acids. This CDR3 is CASSQARPRGNSGANVLTF. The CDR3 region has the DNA TGTGCCAGCAGCCAAGCGAGGCCACGAGGAAACTCTGGGGCCAACGTCCTGACTTTC. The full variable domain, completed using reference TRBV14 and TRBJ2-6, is EAGVTQFPSHSVIEKGQTVTLRCDPISGHDNLYWYRRVMGKEIKFLLHFVKESKQDESGMPNNRFLAERTGGTYSTLKVQPAELEDSGVYFCASSQARPRGNSGANVLTFGAGSRLTVL.